What follows are 30 T cell receptor beta chains derived from one specimen sequenced in a study of quantifying T cell responses using KT2 cells. About the study: TCR alpha and beta constant-region primers primed reverse transcription of RNA.

An oligo carrying a UMI was ligated to the cDNA 3' end. First-round PCR used about 4 cycles and beta primers RC1.1 and RC1.2 covering TRBC1 and TRBC2. Each CDR3 protein is one row after TCRdb ran MiXCR on the UMI-ligation and nested PCR reads. Of approximately 57,000 distinct CDR3 sequences detected, approximately 13% appear once; the ten largest clones hold roughly 9.9%. Sequenced material: PBMCs spiked with cells of the T cell clone KT2. The receptors derive from a human donor.

V and J are TRBV11-2 and TRBJ1-6, with D perhaps matching TRBD1 (6 bases). V gave up 7 bases and J gave up 9 bases, with 16 bases separating them. The CDR3 sequence is 14 residues long. Germline assignment: CDR1 SGHAT and CDR2 FQNNGV. In DNA form, the CDR3 reads TGTGCCAGCATGCCCAGGACAGAAGCTTCACCCCTCCACTTT. Amino acid sequence: CASMPRTEASPLHF. The full variable domain, in which reference TRBV11-2 and TRBJ1-6 provide the parts outside the CDR3, is EAGVAQSPRYKIIEKRQSVAFWCNPISGHATLYWYQQILGQGPKLLIQFQNNGVVDDSQLPKDRFSAERLKGVDSTLKIQPAKLEDSAVYLCASMPRTEASPLHFGNGTRLTVT.

This clonotype was picked up many times. The chain uses TRBV20-1 and TRBJ2-7; 11 positions match TRBD1. Trimming took 5 bases from V and 1 from J; bases not matched to a gene: 10. The germline gives CDR1 DFQATT, CDR2 SNEGSKA (reference sequence). CDR3 length: 16 amino acids. The CDR3 loop reads CSAGAGTGGTSYEQYF. As DNA, the CDR3 is TGCAGTGCTGGGGCGGGGACAGGGGGGACATCCTACGAGCAGTACTTC.

This clonotype was seen ten or more times. The genes are TRBV7-3 and TRBJ2-3; TRBD2 agrees at 13 bases. Germline V gene data show CDR1 as SGHTA and CDR2 as FQGTGA. The CDR3 totals 17 residues. The V segment lost 3 bases and the J segment 1 base; nucleotides outside the gene matches: 4. The CDR3 here is CASSFGLAGERTDTQYF. The CDR3 DNA is TGTGCCAGCAGCTTCGGACTAGCGGGAGAACGCACAGATACGCAGTATTTT.

The table lists this clonotype with a few counts. This chain connects TRBV6-5 to TRBJ1-2; 12 bases fit TRBD1. CDR1 is MNHEY, CDR2 SVGAGI, per germline. This CDR3 region has 15 residues. Trimming at V came to 5 bases and at J to 8 bases, leaving 9 bases not matched to a gene. The CDR3 DNA reads TGTGCCAGCAGTCCCCCGGGACAGGGGGCGAAGGGCTACACCTTC. Translated, it gives CASSPPGQGAKGYTF.

This clonotype turned up a few times. The chain employs TRBV12-3 or TRBV12-4 and TRBJ1-1; D is uncertain. The CDR3 is made up of 13 amino acids. Trimming cost V 0 bases and J 4 bases, with 6 bases left between them. This chain's CDR3 is CASSLAGVTEAFF. The DNA of the CDR3 is TGTGCCAGCAGTTTAGCCGGGGTCACTGAAGCTTTCTTT.

This clonotype was seen a few times. This rearrangement joins TRBV29-1 to TRBJ2-1; TRBD1 matches 8 bases. The germline gives CDR1 SQVTM, CDR2 ANQGSEA. J lost 4 bases, V lost 6 bases, and 2 bases had no gene match. The CDR3 is made up of 12 amino acids. The CDR3 is CSVGTGYNEQFF. CDR3 DNA: TGCAGCGTAGGGACAGGATACAATGAGCAGTTCTTC.

This clonotype has just a few counts. The V gene is TRBV9, the J gene TRBJ1-1, with a tentative D call TRBD1 (5 bases). Deletions cut 3 bases from V and 1 base from J, with 10 bases between. The CDR3 spans 14 residues. Germline CDR1 SGDLS, CDR2 YYNGEE. The CDR3 DNA reads TGTGCCAGCAGCGGTGGGACCTCGAACACTGAAGCTTTCTTT. Encoded protein: CASSGGTSNTEAFF.

This clonotype was found many times. The chain employs TRBV5-8 and TRBJ2-1, with D hard to call. This CDR3 region has 14 residues. Germline V lookup: CDR1 SGHTS, CDR2 YDEGEE. The V end lost 6 bases, the J end lost 6 bases, and 16 bases lay between the germline ends. The CDR3 sequence is CASTDFGRSNEQFF. CDR3 nucleotides: TGTGCCAGCACCGACTTTGGACGGAGCAATGAGCAGTTCTTC.

The V call is TRBV10-3, the J call TRBJ2-7, with TRBD2 as a possible D gene (5 bases). The CDR3 spans 16 residues. Germline values: CDR1 ENHRY, CDR2 SYGVKD. V shed 3 bases and J shed 3 bases, with 18 bases lying between them. The CDR3 reads CAISELSGNTLYEQYF. In nucleotides, the CDR3 is TGTGCCATCAGTGAACTCAGCGGAAATACACTCTACGAGCAGTACTTC.

This clonotype has a single count. The V and J genes are TRBV5-4 and TRBJ2-7, with 9 positions matching TRBD1. CDR1 and CDR2 from the germline V gene are SGHNT and YYREEE (reference sequence). J gave up 9 bases and V 3 bases, and 10 bases lay outside the gene matches. The CDR3 spans 14 residues. CDR3 nucleotide sequence: TGTGCCAGCAGCTCCGGACAGGGGACCCTTGGGCAGTACTTC. This encodes CASSSGQGTLGQYF. Complete variable domain (other parts from reference TRBV5-4 and TRBJ2-7): ETGVTQSPTHLIKTRGQQVTLRCSSQSGHNTVSWYQQALGQGPQFIFQYYREEENGRGNFPPRFSGLQFPNYSSELNVNALELDDSALYLCASSSGQGTLGQYFGPGTRLTVT.

This clonotype occurred a few times. The genes are TRBV27 and TRBJ1-1, with 9 bases aligning to TRBD1. Germline loops: CDR1 MNHEY, CDR2 SMNVEV (reference sequence). The V and J ends lost 3 bases and 0 bases, in that order; junction bases with no gene match: 2. The CDR3 loop spans 15 amino acids. The chain's CDR3 is CASSLTGGMNTEAFF. The CDR3 DNA follows: TGTGCCAGCAGTTTGACAGGGGGAATGAACACTGAAGCTTTCTTT.

This clonotype was seen only a few times. The gene calls are TRBV15 and TRBJ1-5; no firm D call. The CDR3 runs 13 residues. Germline lookup yields CDR1 LNHNV and CDR2 YYDKDF (reference sequence). The V and J ends lost 3 bases and 4 bases respectively, with 7 bases between them. The DNA of the CDR3 is TGTGCCACCAGCAGGTTGGGAAATCAGCCCCAGCATTTT. It specifies CATSRLGNQPQHF.

This clonotype was counted at least ten times. This rearrangement joins TRBV12-3 or TRBV12-4 to TRBJ2-7; D gene uncertain. The CDR3 is 15 residues long. With 5 bases removed from V and 2 bases from J, the gap between germline ends came to 16 bases. The DNA for the CDR3 is TGTGCCAGCAGTCCTACCGCCCAGGTGACCTACGAGCAGTACTTC. It yields the protein CASSPTAQVTYEQYF.

The chain uses TRBV5-1 and TRBJ1-1, with 7 bases identical to TRBD1. V shed 3 bases and J 1 base; nucleotides not matched to a gene: 3. Per germline, CDR1 SGHRS and CDR2 YFSETQ. This CDR3 spans 14 amino acids. The CDR3 nucleotides read TGCGCCAGCAGCTCCCGGGACAGGAACACTGAAGCTTTCTTT. Translated, it gives CASSSRDRNTEAFF.

This clonotype was found a few times. The rearrangement links TRBV29-1 to TRBJ1-4, with no clear D. Germline V CDR1 and CDR2: SQVTM, ANQGSEA. CDR3 length equals 13 residues. V lost 7 bases to trimming and J lost 0 bases, with 9 bases between them. CDR3 in DNA: TGCAGCGCTAGGGATACAACTAATGAAAAACTGTTTTTT. Translating gives CSARDTTNEKLFF.

This clonotype was observed a few times. The V gene is TRBV4-1, the J gene TRBJ2-5, with D maybe TRBD2 (6 bases). The V gene lost 1 base and the J gene lost 6 bases, with 21 bases spanning the gap. Germline V gene lookup returns CDR1 MGHRA and CDR2 YSYEKL. This CDR3 has 17 amino acids. CDR3 bases: TGCGCCAGCAGCCAAGGGTCCGGGACTTCGGGTATCAAGACCCAGTACTTC. Amino acids: CASSQGSGTSGIKTQYF.

The chain combines TRBV6-4 with TRBJ2-3, with D unresolved. The germline CDR1 and CDR2 sequences are MRHNA and SNTAGT. There are 12 residues in the CDR3. With 4 bases removed from V and 2 bases from J, the gap between germline ends came to 4 bases. The CDR3 DNA follows: TGTGCCAGCAGTGGCTACACAGATACGCAGTATTTT. Its protein is CASSGYTDTQYF.

This sequence joins TRBV6-9 and TRBJ2-3; TRBD2 matches 12 bases. Germline loops: CDR1 MNHGY, CDR2 SVAAGI. The CDR3 has 18 residues. With V trimmed by 4 bases and J by 1 base, 9 bases remained unmatched. The CDR3 spells CASSSATSGGPGTDTQYF. CDR3 coding DNA: TGTGCCAGCAGTTCAGCGACTAGCGGGGGCCCCGGCACAGATACGCAGTATTTT.

This clonotype has more than one count but fewer than ten. The J gene is TRBJ2-3, the V gene TRBV9; possible D gene TRBD2, 5 bases. CDR3 length equals 14 residues. Trimming pared 0 bases from V and 6 bases from J, leaving 11 bases between. CDR1 is SGDLS and CDR2 is YYNGEE in the germline V gene. The CDR3 DNA is TGTGCCAGCAGCGTAGACTCGGGAAGGGATACGCAGTATTTT. Translating it yields CASSVDSGRDTQYF.

The J gene is TRBJ2-3, the V gene TRBV5-1; D gene ambiguous. The V end lost 0 bases, the J end lost 4 bases, and 9 bases lay between the germline ends. Germline lookup yields CDR1 SGHRS and CDR2 YFSETQ. This CDR3 is 14 amino acids long. The CDR3 DNA follows: TGCGCCAGCAGCTTGGGGGGATCCGCAGATACGCAGTATTTT. Translated: CASSLGGSADTQYF.

Many counts were recorded for this clonotype. V gene TRBV20-1 combines with J gene TRBJ2-7; the match to TRBD2 covers 9 bases. V trimming: 0 bases; J trimming: 2 bases; junction bases outside the gene matches: 8. CDR3 size: 16 residues. Germline values: CDR1 DFQATT, CDR2 SNEGSKA (reference sequence). The CDR3 protein is CSARDGLREGTYEQYF. In DNA, the CDR3 is TGCAGTGCTAGAGATGGGTTGCGGGAGGGCACCTACGAGCAGTACTTC.

The chain uses TRBV29-1 and TRBJ2-5; no firm D call. CDR1 and CDR2 (germline): SQVTM, ANQGSEA. Between the trimmed V and J ends, which lost 2 bases and 3 bases, there was a span of 13 bases. This CDR3 comprises 14 residues. DNA for the CDR3: TGCAGCGTTGAAACCGGCCCCCAGAAAGAGACCCAGTACTTC. Amino acids: CSVETGPQKETQYF.

V is TRBV6-6 and J is TRBJ2-5, with D hard to call. The CDR3 extends over 13 amino acids. Trimming stripped 7 bases from V and 4 bases from J, with 13 bases between. Germline lookup yields CDR1 MNHNY and CDR2 SVGAGI (reference sequence). The CDR3 sequence: CASKENTGETQYF. CDR3 DNA sequence: TGTGCCAGCAAAGAAAACACCGGAGAGACCCAGTACTTC.

This clonotype has a handful of counts. The V gene is TRBV9, the J gene TRBJ1-1; TRBD1 agrees at 10 bases. The junction had 19 bases not matched to a gene; V was cut back by 3 bases and J by 11 bases. Germline values: CDR1 SGDLS, CDR2 YYNGEE. This CDR3 has 17 residues. The CDR3 DNA sequence: TGTGCCAGCAGCGCCCATCCATGGGGGACAGGGGAGTTGGTGGCTTTCTTT. Residues: CASSAHPWGTGELVAFF. The variable domain in full, with the rest retrieved from reference TRBV9 and TRBJ1-1, is DSGVTQTPKHLITATGQRVTLRCSPRSGDLSVYWYQQSLDQGLQFLIQYYNGEERAKGNILERFSAQQFPDLHSELNLSSLELGDSALYFCASSAHPWGTGELVAFFGQGTRLTVV.

V and J are TRBV29-1 and TRBJ2-1; TRBD1 aligns across 7 bases. Germline V gives CDR1 SQVTM, CDR2 ANQGSEA. V shed 3 bases and J 6 bases; nucleotides not matched to a gene: 5. This CDR3 has 13 amino acids. The CDR3 region is CSVDGTGVNEQFF. Written as DNA, the CDR3 is TGCAGCGTTGATGGCACAGGGGTCAATGAGCAGTTCTTC.

This clonotype has a count of ten or more. This chain connects TRBV5-1 to TRBJ2-4, with TRBD2 as a possible D gene (6 bases). CDR3 size: 14 residues. Between the trimmed V and J ends, which lost 6 bases and 8 bases, there was a span of 18 bases. CDR1 SGHRS and CDR2 YFSETQ come from the germline V gene. This chain's CDR3 is CASTTGGVRDIQYF. CDR3 nucleotides: TGCGCCAGCACTACCGGCGGGGTCAGAGACATTCAGTACTTC.

This clonotype was seen ten or more times. V usage is TRBV20-1 and J usage is TRBJ2-3; D is uncertain. The germline V gene has CDR1 DFQATT and CDR2 SNEGSKA (reference sequence). This CDR3 is built from 16 residues. V gave up 7 bases and J gave up 6 bases, with 26 bases separating them. CDR3: CSVIRSMIVVADTQYF. The CDR3, as DNA: TGCAGTGTTATTAGATCCATGATAGTGGTCGCGGATACGCAGTATTTT.

The rearrangement uses TRBV3-1 and TRBJ1-6; no reliable D call. The germline V and J ends were trimmed by 1 base and 10 bases, with 14 bases remaining between them. Looked up from germline, CDR1 is LGHDT and CDR2 is YNNKEL (reference sequence). This CDR3 is 15 amino acids long. The CDR3 sequence is CASSQVKGRESPLHF. CDR3 bases: TGTGCCAGCAGCCAAGTGAAGGGAAGAGAGTCACCCCTCCACTTT. Full variable domain (missing parts from reference TRBV3-1 and TRBJ1-6): DTAVSQTPKYLVTQMGNDKSIKCEQNLGHDTMYWYKQDSKKFLKIMFSYNNKELIINETVPNRFSPKSPDKAHLNLHINSLELGDSAVYFCASSQVKGRESPLHFGNGTRLTVT.

This clonotype came up many times. V and J are TRBV29-1 and TRBJ1-5, with a tentative D call TRBD1 (5 bases). The CDR3 consists of 12 residues. The V and J ends lost 6 bases and 5 bases respectively, with 11 bases between them. The germline V gene has CDR1 SQVTM and CDR2 ANQGSEA. The CDR3 here is CSVGTADQPQHF. In DNA form, the CDR3 reads TGCAGCGTCGGGACCGCTGATCAGCCCCAGCATTTT.

In this sample, this clonotype turned up a few times. The chain uses TRBV6-5 and TRBJ2-2; TRBD1 agrees at 8 bases. There are 15 residues in the CDR3. Germline CDR1 is MNHEY and CDR2 is SVGAGI. Unmatched junction bases numbered 7, after V lost 7 bases and J lost 3 bases. CDR3 amino acids: CASNAGQGDTGELFF. The CDR3 DNA reads as TGTGCCAGCAATGCAGGACAGGGCGACACCGGGGAGCTGTTTTTT.